The subject of this entry is one T cell receptor (beta chain). Its specificity is unknown. The study ran its PCR with 60 Vbeta and 13 Jbeta primers. Here immunoSEQ multiplex PCR was the method, and the copy in TCRdb shows in-frame clones only, minus some. The table has 150,000 to 200,000 clones, 60% to 80% seen once. Every donor was a healthy person donating bone marrow. The sample comes from a study of cytomegalovirus exposure and HLA in healthy donors. On the study more broadly: Unique TCR beta sequences numbering 95 million to 130 million came from approximately 180 million T cells in an earlier analysis.

Study findings and constraints: Testing in vitro showed a few CMV-associated chains specific for CMV antigens.

The receptor was isolated from a female donor in good health and CMV-seronegative. Sequencing used PBMCs.

Written as DNA, the CDR3 is TGTGCCAGCAGCTTGGGTTGGGGGACAGATGAAGCTTTCTTT. Protein: CASSLGWGTDEAFF. The chain combines TRBV11-3 with TRBJ1-1; 7 bases line up with TRBD1. From germline, CDR1 is SGHNT and CDR2 YENEEA. The length of the CDR3 is 14 residues. The V segment lost 3 bases and the J segment 7 bases; nucleotides outside the gene matches: 8. Full variable domain (missing parts from reference TRBV11-3 and TRBJ1-1): EAGVVQSPRYKIIEKKQPVAFWCNPISGHNTLYWYLQNLGQGPELLIRYENEEAVDDSQLPKDRFSAERLKGVDSTLKIQPAELGDSAVYLCASSLGWGTDEAFFGQGTRLTVV.